This TCR beta chain was documented in a study of Graves' ophthalmopathy and Graves' hyperthyroidism. The TCR beta CDR3 regions underwent amplification from RNA transcripts. The authors performed first-round RT-PCR with HTBI primers and then a second-round multiplex PCR. MiXCR, run by TCRdb on the multiplex PCR reads, gives a single entry per CDR3 protein. Of about 210,000 distinct CDR3 sequences in the sample, under 30% were seen once. This clonotype has a count of ten or more. The receptor's source is a man aged 50 or older with Graves' ophthalmopathy. Material for sequencing was peripheral blood.

CDR3 nucleotides: TGTGCCAGCAGCCAAGATTTGCTAGCCGAGGGGGGTTATGGCTACACCTTC. Encoded protein: CASSQDLLAEGGYGYTF. This sequence joins TRBV3-1 and TRBJ1-2, with D tentatively TRBD1 (6 bases). Germline values: CDR1 LGHDT, CDR2 YNNKEL (reference sequence). The CDR3 sequence is 17 residues long. V was pared by 0 bases and J by 5 bases, with 19 bases between.